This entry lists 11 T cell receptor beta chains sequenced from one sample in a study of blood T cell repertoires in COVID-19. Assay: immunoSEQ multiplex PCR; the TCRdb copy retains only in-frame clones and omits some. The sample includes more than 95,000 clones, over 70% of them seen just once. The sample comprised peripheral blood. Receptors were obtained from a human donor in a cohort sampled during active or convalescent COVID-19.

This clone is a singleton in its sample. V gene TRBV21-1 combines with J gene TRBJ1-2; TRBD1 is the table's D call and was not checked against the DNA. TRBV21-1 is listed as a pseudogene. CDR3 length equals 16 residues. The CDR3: CASSPTKRGDDYGYTF. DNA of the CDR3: TGTGCCAGCAGCCCCACTAAAAGGGGCGATGACTATGGCTACACCTTC.

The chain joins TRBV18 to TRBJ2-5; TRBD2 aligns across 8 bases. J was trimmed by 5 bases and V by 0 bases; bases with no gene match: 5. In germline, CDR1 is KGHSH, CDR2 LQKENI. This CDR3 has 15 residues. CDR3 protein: CASSPPGSGVETQYF. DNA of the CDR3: TGTGCCAGCTCACCACCCGGTAGCGGGGTTGAGACCCAGTACTTC.

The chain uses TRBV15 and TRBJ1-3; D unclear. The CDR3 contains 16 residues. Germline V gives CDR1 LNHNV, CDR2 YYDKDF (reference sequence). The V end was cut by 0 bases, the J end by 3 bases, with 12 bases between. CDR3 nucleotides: TGTGCCACCAGCAGAGAGGCGGTACTCTTTGGAAACACCATATATTTT. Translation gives CATSREAVLFGNTIYF.

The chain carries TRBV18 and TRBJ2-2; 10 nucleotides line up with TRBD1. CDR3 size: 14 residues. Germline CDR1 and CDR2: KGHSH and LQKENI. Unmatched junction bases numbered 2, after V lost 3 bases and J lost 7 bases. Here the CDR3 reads CASSPGQGHGELFF. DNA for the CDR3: TGTGCCAGCTCACCGGGACAGGGGCACGGGGAGCTGTTTTTT. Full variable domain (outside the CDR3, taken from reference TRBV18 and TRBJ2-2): NAGVMQNPRHLVRRRGQEARLRCSPMKGHSHVYWYRQLPEEGLKFMVYLQKENIIDESGMPKERFSAEFPKEGPSILRIQQVVRGDSAAYFCASSPGQGHGELFFGEGSRLTVL.

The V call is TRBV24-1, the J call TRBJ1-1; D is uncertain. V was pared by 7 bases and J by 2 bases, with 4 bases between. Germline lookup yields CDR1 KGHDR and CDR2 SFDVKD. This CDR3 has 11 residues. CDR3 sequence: CATRRNTEAFF. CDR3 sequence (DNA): TGTGCCACCAGGCGTAACACTGAAGCTTTCTTT.

In nucleotides, the CDR3 is TGTGCCAGCAGCCTGACTAGCGGGGGGGCCAGAAATGAGCAGTTCTTC. This sequence encodes CASSLTSGGARNEQFF. This chain links TRBV7-3 with TRBJ2-1; TRBD2 matches 14 bases. The CDR3 totals 16 residues. V lost 5 bases, J lost 7 bases, and 7 bases stayed unmatched. CDR1 is SGHTA and CDR2 is FQGTGA in the germline V gene.

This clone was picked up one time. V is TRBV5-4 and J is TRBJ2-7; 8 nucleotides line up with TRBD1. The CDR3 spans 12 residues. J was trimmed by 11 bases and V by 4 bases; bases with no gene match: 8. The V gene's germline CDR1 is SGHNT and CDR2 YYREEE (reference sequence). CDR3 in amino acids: CASSVRQGSKYF. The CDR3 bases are TGTGCCAGCAGCGTCCGACAGGGGAGTAAGTACTTC.

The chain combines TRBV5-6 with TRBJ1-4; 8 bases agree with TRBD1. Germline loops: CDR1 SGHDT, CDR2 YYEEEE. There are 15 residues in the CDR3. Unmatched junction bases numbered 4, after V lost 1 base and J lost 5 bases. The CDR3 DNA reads TGTGCCAGCAGCTTGAGTGGACAGGGAAATGAAAAACTGTTTTTT. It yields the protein CASSLSGQGNEKLFF.

This CDR3 is CASSSVLSSGANVLTF. For the CDR3, the DNA is TGTGCCAGCAGCTCGGTATTATCCTCTGGGGCCAACGTCCTGACTTTC. The chain combines TRBV5-8 with TRBJ2-6; D gene uncertain. There are 16 residues in the CDR3. Trimming took 3 bases from V and 0 from J, leaving 10 bases between them. Looked up from germline, CDR1 is SGHTS and CDR2 is YDEGEE.

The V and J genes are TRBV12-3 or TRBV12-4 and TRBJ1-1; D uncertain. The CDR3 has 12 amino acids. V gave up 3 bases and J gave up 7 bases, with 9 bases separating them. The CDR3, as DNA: TGTGCCAGCAGTTTTAAGCCCCATGAAGCTTTCTTT. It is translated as CASSFKPHEAFF.

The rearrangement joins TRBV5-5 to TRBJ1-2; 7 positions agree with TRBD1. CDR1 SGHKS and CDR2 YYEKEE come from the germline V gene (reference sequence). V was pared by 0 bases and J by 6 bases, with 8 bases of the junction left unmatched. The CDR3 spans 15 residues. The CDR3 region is CASSLVPGGFDGYTF. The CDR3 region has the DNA TGTGCCAGCAGCTTGGTTCCAGGGGGTTTCGATGGCTACACCTTC.